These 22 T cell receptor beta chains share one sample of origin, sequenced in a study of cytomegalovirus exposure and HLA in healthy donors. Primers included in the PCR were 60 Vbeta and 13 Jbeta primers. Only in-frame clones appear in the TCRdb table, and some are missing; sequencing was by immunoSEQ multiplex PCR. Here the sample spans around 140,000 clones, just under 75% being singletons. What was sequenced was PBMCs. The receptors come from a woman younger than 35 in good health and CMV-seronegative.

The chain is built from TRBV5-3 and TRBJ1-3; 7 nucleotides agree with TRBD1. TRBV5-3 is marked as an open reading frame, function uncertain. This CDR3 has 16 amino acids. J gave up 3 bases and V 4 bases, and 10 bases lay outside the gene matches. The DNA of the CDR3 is TGTGCCAGAAGCCACCCCCGTGACAGGGTTGGAAACACCATATATTTT. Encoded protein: CARSHPRDRVGNTIYF.

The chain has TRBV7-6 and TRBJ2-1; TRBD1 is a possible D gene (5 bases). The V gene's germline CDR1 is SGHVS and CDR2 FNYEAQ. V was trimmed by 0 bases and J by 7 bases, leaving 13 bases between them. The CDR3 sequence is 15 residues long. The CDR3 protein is CASSLAEGAPNEQFF. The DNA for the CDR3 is TGTGCCAGCAGCTTAGCCGAAGGGGCTCCTAATGAGCAGTTCTTC.

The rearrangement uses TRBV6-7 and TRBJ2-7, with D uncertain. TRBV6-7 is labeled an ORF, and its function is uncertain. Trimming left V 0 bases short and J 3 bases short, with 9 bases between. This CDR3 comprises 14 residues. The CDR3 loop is CASSYSRLYYEQYV. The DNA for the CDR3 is TGTGCCAGCAGTTACTCGAGGCTTTACTACGAGCAGTACGTC.

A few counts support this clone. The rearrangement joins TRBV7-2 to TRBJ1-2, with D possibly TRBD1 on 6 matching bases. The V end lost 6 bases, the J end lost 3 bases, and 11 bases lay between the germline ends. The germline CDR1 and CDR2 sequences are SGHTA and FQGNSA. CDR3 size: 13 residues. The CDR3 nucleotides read TGTGCCAGCAGTCCCTCAGGGGACTATGGCTACACCTTC. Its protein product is CASSPSGDYGYTF.

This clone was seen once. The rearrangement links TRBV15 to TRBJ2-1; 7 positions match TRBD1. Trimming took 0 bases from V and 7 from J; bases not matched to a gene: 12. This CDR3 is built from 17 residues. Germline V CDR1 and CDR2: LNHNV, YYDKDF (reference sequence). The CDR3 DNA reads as TGTGCCACCAGCAGAGAGTCGTTCGAGAAGGGGGCGAATGAGCAGTTCTTC. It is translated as CATSRESFEKGANEQFF.

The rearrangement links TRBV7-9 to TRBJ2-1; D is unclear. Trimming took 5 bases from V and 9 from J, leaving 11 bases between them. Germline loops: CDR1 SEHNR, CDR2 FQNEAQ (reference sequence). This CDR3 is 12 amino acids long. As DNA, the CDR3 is TGTGCCAGCAGCGGAGACTCGGGTGAGCAGTTCTTC. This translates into CASSGDSGEQFF.

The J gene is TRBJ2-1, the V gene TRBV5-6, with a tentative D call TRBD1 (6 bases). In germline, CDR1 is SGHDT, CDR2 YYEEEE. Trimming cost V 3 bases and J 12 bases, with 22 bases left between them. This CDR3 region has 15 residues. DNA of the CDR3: TGTGCCAGCAGCTGGCAGGGGACAAGGCAAAAGGTGCAGTTCTTC. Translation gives CASSWQGTRQKVQFF.

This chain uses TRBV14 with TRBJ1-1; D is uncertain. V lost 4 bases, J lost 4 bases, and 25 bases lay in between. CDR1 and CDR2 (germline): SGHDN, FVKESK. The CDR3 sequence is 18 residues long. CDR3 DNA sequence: TGTGCCAGCAGCCCGCGTGGATTGAATACAAAAGGCGGCACTGAAGCTTTCTTT. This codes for CASSPRGLNTKGGTEAFF.

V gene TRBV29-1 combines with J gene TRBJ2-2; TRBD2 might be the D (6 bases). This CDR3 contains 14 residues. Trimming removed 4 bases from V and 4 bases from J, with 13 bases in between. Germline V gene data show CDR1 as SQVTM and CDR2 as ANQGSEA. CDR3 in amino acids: CSVGGGIGTGELFF. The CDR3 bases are TGCAGCGTTGGTGGCGGGATTGGCACCGGGGAGCTGTTTTTT.

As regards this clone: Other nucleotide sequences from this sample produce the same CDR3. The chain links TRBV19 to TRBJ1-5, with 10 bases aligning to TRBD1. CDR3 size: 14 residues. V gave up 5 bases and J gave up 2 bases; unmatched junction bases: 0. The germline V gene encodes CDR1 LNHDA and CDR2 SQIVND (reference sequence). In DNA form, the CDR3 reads TGTGCCAGTAGTGGGACAGGGGGCAATCAGCCCCAGCATTTT. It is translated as CASSGTGGNQPQHF.

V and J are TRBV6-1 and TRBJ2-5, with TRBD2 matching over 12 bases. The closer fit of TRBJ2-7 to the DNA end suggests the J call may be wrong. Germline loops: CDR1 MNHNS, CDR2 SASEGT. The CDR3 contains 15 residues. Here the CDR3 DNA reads TGTGCCAGCAGTGAGACTAGCGGGGGTGTCTACGAGCAGTACTTC. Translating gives CASSETSGGVYEQYF.

The CDR3 DNA sequence: TGTGCCACAGGGGGCAGCTCCTATAATTCACCCCTCCACTTT. Protein: CATGGSSYNSPLHF. V is TRBV15 and J is TRBJ1-6, with 7 positions matching TRBD1. Trimming at V came to 9 bases and at J to 0 bases, leaving 2 bases not matched to a gene. CDR3 size: 14 residues. CDR1 LNHNV and CDR2 YYDKDF come from the germline V gene (reference sequence).

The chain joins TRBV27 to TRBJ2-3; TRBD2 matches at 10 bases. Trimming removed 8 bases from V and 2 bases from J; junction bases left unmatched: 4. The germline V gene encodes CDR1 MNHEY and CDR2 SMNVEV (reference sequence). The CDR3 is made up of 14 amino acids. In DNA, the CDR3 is TGTGCCAGCCGGACTAGCGGAAACACAGATACGCAGTATTTT. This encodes CASRTSGNTDTQYF.

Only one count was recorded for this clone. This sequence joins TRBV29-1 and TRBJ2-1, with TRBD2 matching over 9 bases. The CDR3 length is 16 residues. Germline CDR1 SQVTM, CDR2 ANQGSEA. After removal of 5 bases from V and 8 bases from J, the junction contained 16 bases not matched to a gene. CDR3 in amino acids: CSVKRALAGRGHEQFF. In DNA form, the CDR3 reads TGCAGCGTTAAAAGGGCCCTAGCGGGAAGGGGACATGAGCAGTTCTTC.

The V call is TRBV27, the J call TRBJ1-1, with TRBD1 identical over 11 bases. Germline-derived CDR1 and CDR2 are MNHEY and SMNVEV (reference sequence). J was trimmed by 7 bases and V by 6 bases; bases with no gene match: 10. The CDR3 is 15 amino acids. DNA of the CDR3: TGTGCCAGCAGAAACAGAGGACAGGGGGCGGTTGAAGCTTTCTTT. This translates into CASRNRGQGAVEAFF.

The CDR3 DNA follows: TGTGCCAGCAGTCGGGAGGGGGGTGAAAAACTGTTTTTT. This codes for CASSREGGEKLFF. The rearrangement uses TRBV7-9 and TRBJ1-4; weak D call: TRBD1 (6 bases). The ends were cut back, 6 bases at V and 7 bases at J, with 12 bases in the middle. The CDR3 length is 13 residues. The germline gives CDR1 SEHNR, CDR2 FQNEAQ (reference sequence).

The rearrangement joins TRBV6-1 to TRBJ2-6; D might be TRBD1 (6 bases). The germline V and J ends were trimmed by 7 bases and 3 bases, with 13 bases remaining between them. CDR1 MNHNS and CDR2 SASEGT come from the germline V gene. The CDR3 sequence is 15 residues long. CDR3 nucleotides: TGTGCCAGCATACAACAGGGAGATGGGGCCAACGTCCTGACTTTC. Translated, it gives CASIQQGDGANVLTF.

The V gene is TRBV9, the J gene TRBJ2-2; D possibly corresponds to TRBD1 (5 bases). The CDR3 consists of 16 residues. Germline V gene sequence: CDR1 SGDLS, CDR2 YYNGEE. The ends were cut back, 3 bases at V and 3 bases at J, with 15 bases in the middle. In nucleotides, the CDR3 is TGTGCCAGCAGCGGATACGGGCCCAGGGACACCGGGGAGCTGTTTTTT. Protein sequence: CASSGYGPRDTGELFF.

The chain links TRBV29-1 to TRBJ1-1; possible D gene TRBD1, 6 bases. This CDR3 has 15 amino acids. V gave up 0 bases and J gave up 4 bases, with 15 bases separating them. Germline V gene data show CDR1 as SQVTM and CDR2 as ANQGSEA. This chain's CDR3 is CSVEDKGGLRTEAFF. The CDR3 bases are TGCAGCGTTGAAGACAAGGGGGGGCTACGCACTGAAGCTTTCTTT.

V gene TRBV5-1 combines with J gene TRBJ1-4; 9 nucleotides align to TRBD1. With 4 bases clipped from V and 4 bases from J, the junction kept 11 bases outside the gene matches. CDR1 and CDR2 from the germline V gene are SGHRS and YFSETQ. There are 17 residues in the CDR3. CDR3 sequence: CASSPTGGSALNEKLFF. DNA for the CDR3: TGCGCCAGCAGCCCCACAGGGGGCAGTGCTCTTAATGAAAAACTGTTTTTT.

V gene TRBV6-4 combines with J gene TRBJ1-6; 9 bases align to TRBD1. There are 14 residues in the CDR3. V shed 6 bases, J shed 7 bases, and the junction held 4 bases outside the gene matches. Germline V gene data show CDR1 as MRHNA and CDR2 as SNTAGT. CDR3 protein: CASRGDRANSPLHF. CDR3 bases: TGTGCCAGCAGGGGGGACAGGGCCAATTCACCCCTCCACTTT.

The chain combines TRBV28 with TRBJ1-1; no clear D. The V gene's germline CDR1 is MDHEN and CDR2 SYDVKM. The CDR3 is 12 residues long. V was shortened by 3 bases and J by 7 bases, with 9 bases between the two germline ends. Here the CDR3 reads CASSFVRDEAFF. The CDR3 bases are TGTGCCAGCAGTTTCGTGCGGGATGAAGCTTTCTTT.